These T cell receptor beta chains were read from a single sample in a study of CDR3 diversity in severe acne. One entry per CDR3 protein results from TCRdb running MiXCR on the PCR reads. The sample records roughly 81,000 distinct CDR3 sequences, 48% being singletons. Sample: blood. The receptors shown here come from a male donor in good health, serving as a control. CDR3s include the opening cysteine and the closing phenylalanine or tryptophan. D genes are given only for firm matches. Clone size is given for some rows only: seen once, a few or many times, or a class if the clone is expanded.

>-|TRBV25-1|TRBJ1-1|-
TGTGCCAGCAGTAGCCCCGGCAGCTTGAACACTGAAGCTTTCTTT
CASSSPGSLNTEAFF
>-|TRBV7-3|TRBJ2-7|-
TGTGCCAGCAGCCTTTCCCCGGTCCCCTCCTACGAGCAGTACTTC
CASSLSPVPSYEQYF
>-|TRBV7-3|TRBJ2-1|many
TGTGCCAGCAGCTCCCCGGGTTCTGAGCAGTTCTTC
CASSSPGSEQFF
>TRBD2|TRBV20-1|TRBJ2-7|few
TGCAGTGCTATAGGAACTAGCGGAATTTACGAGCAGTACTTC
CSAIGTSGIYEQYF
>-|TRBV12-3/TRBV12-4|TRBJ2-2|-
TGTGCCAGCAGTTACAGGGTTACCGGGGAGCTGTTTTTT
CASSYRVTGELFF
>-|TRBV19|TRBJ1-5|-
TGTGCCAGTAGTATCAAAGGTAGTACTAATCAGCCCCAGCATTTT
CASSIKGSTNQPQHF
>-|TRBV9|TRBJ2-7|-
TGTGCCAGCAGCGCCACACCCTCGGACAGCGCCTACGAGCAGTACTTC
CASSATPSDSAYEQYF
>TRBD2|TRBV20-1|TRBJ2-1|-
TGCAGTGCTAGGCTAGCGGGGGAGCAGTTCTTC
CSARLAGEQFF
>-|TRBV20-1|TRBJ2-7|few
TGCAGTGCGTCCTCGGGAGCCTCGTACGAGCAGTACTTC
CSASSGASYEQYF
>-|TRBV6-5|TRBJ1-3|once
TGTGCCAGCAGACTAGCGGGAAACACCATATATTTT
CASRLAGNTIYF
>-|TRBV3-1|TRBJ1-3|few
TGTGCCAGCAGCCCCAGGGTAGTTGGAAACACCATATATTTT
CASSPRVVGNTIYF
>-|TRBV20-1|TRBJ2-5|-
-
CSASLGGYTFGSGTQYF
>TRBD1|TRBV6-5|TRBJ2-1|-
TGTGCCAGCAGTTACTGGGACAGCTCCTACAATGAGCAGTTCTTC
CASSYWDSSYNEQFF
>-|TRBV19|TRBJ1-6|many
TGTGCCAGTACCCCGAACGGGGCCCAGATCCCCCTCCACTTT
CASTPNGAQIPLHF
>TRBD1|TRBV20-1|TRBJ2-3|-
TGCAGTGCTAAACAGACAGGGGTTCTCACAGATACGCAGTATTTT
CSAKQTGVLTDTQYF
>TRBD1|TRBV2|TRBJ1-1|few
TGTGCCAGCAAGTCGACAGGGGGCGAGGGAGCTTTCTTT
CASKSTGGEGAFF